The rows below give T cell receptor beta chains drawn from one sample of a study of post-analysis software for immune sequencing data. TCRdb re-called the PCR reads with MiXCR, one entry per CDR3 protein. The sample contains over 300,000 distinct CDR3 sequences, roughly 30% of which appear only once. The sequenced material came from blood. Receptors were obtained from a girl under 18 with multiple sclerosis. Both conserved end residues are part of each CDR3. The D gene is left open where the match is weak. Not all rows give a size; the values are once, few, many and, for expanded clones, a class.

>TRBJ2-7|TRBD2|TRBV15|few
TGTGCCACCAGCAGAGATAGCGGGGGGGCCTACGAGCAGTACTTC
CATSRDSGGAYEQYF
>TRBJ2-5|TRBD1|TRBV5-1|.
TGCGCCAGCAGCTTTATAGGGACAGGAGGGGAGCAGTACTTC
CASSFIGTGGEQYF
>TRBJ2-1|TRBD2|TRBV5-6|few
TGTGCCAGCAGCTTCCGGACTAGCGGGGCCATCAGGGCCAATGAGCAGTTCTTC
CASSFRTSGAIRANEQFF
>TRBJ1-2|.|TRBV6-1|.
TGTGCCAGCAGTGAAGTGGTGGGTGGCTACACCTTC
CASSEVVGGYTF
>TRBJ2-3|.|TRBV15|few
TGTGCCACCAGCAGAAGCCGTATCGTTTACACAGATACGCAGTATTTT
CATSRSRIVYTDTQYF
>TRBJ1-4|TRBD1|TRBV5-1|.
TGCGCCAGCAGCCTGGGACAGCCTAATGAAAAACGGTTTTTT
CASSLGQPNEKRFF
>TRBJ2-1|.|TRBV11-2|few
TGTGCCAGCAGCTTAGAGCGGGGATACTACAATGAGCAGTTCTTC
CASSLERGYYNEQFF
>TRBJ2-5|.|TRBV5-1|.
TGCGCCAGCAGCCCGATAGGAGGGGAAGAGACCCAGTACTTC
CASSPIGGEETQYF
>TRBJ2-3|.|TRBV30|few
TGTGCCTGGAGCTTCTCGGGCAGTTACAGCACAGATACGCAGTATTTT
CAWSFSGSYSTDTQYF
>TRBJ2-2|TRBD1|TRBV24-1|.
TGTGCCCCCCCTAGGACAGGGGACTTGTGGACCGGGGAGCTGTTTTTT
CAPPRTGDLWTGELFF
>TRBJ1-2|.|TRBV6-5|.
TGTGCCAGCAGTTACTCGACAGAAAGCTATGGCTACACCTTC
CASSYSTESYGYTF
>TRBJ1-1|.|TRBV6-5|many
TGTGCCAGCAGTTACCCGCCGAGGGCTTTCTTT
CASSYPPRAFF
>TRBJ1-6|.|TRBV20-1|few
TGCAGTCCCAACCGGGGCGCGGAAAATTCACCCCTCCACTTT
CSPNRGAENSPLHF
>TRBJ1-1|.|TRBV6-5|once
TGTGCCAGCAGTTACTCGGGTACAGGGAGCGCTGAAGCTTTCTTT
CASSYSGTGSAEAFF
>TRBJ2-7|.|TRBV6-5|few
TGTGCCAGCAGTTACGCGGAACACCGCTACGAGCAGTACTTC
CASSYAEHRYEQYF
>TRBJ2-3|.|TRBV14|.
TGTGCCAGCAGCCGTGGACATCCCCCTAGCACAGATACGCAGTATTTT
CASSRGHPPSTDTQYF
>TRBJ1-5|TRBD1|TRBV20-1|once
TGCAGTGCTTCGAGCCGGACAGGGGGCGGTCAGCCCCAGCATTTT
CSASSRTGGGQPQHF
>TRBJ2-3|.|TRBV6-1|few
TGTGCCAGCAGTGCCGGGTCTCTCACAGATACGCAGTATTTT
CASSAGSLTDTQYF
>TRBJ2-2|.|TRBV5-1|few
TGCGCCAGCAGCTTGGGGCAGGGGAGGAGGTCGAACACCGGGGAGCTGTTTTTT
CASSLGQGRRSNTGELFF
>TRBJ1-1|.|TRBV29-1|.
TGCAGCGTTCGTCACAGCCTGGACACTGAAGCTTTCTTT
CSVRHSLDTEAFF
>TRBJ2-5|TRBD2|TRBV4-1|few
TGCGCCAGCAGCCAAGATCGGTGGCGGGGGGTCCAAGGGACCCAGTACTTC
CASSQDRWRGVQGTQYF
>TRBJ2-3|TRBD2|TRBV29-1|many
TGCAGCGTTACTGCGGGGGGACGAGATACGCAGTATTTT
CSVTAGGRDTQYF
>TRBJ2-3|TRBD2|TRBV7-9|.
TGTGCCGGCAGCTTAGGGCTAGCGGGGGCCCCACCCACAGATACGCAGTATTTT
CAGSLGLAGAPPTDTQYF
>TRBJ2-7|.|TRBV20-1|few
TGCAGTGCAGCCCAGACCGGGACACCCTACGAGCAGTACTTC
CSAAQTGTPYEQYF
>TRBJ1-2|.|TRBV20-1|.
TGCAGTGCTAGGGAGAGGGGGGCCTATGGCTACACCTTC
CSARERGAYGYTF
>TRBJ2-3|TRBD2|TRBV12-3/TRBV12-4|.
TGTGCCAGCAGTCTTGGCGGGGGAGAAGATACGCAGTATTTT
CASSLGGGEDTQYF
>TRBJ2-1|TRBD2|TRBV24-1|few
TGTGCCACCAGTGATACATCTAGCGGGGGGGCCAAGGATGAGCAGTTCTTC
CATSDTSSGGAKDEQFF
>TRBJ1-6|.|TRBV12-3/TRBV12-4|.
TGTGCCAGCAGTTTGGGAACACTGGGGTCGCCCCTCCACTTT
CASSLGTLGSPLHF